This T cell receptor (beta chain) was sequenced in a study of Ad26.COV2.S vaccination and SARS-CoV-2 variants. Across the whole study: Trial arm assignment for the donor was COV1001 Ad26.COV2.S.

Study-level findings and limits: The authors reported substantial breadth in spike-specific CD8+ and CD4+ T cell responses after vaccination.

Concerning this clone itself: Antigen specificity is unknown.

The CDR3 covers 17 residues. Germline CDR1 is SNHLY and CDR2 is FYNNEI. Germline trimming cut 4 bases from V and 1 base from J; bases unmatched to any gene: 3. Generated by immunoSEQ multiplex PCR, the TCRdb table keeps only in-frame clones and is missing some. Here the sample spans some 400,000 clones, about 91% being singletons. The treatment: around 19 received Ad26.COV2.S at low or high dose, single or two shots; 5 received placebo; per-sample allocation not given. Collection of samples fell on day 63 after the first vaccine or placebo injection. This sample comprised peripheral blood, obtained in a trial of Ad26.COV2.S vaccine versus placebo. The gene calls are TRBV2 and TRBJ2-1; TRBD2 agrees at 14 bases. The receptor's source is a person aged 18-60 years who received the Ad26.COV2.S COVID-19 vaccine or a placebo. CDR3 amino acids: CASSGTSGRFSYNEQFF. The CDR3 bases are TGTGCCAGCAGTGGGACTAGCGGGAGGTTTTCCTACAATGAGCAGTTCTTC.